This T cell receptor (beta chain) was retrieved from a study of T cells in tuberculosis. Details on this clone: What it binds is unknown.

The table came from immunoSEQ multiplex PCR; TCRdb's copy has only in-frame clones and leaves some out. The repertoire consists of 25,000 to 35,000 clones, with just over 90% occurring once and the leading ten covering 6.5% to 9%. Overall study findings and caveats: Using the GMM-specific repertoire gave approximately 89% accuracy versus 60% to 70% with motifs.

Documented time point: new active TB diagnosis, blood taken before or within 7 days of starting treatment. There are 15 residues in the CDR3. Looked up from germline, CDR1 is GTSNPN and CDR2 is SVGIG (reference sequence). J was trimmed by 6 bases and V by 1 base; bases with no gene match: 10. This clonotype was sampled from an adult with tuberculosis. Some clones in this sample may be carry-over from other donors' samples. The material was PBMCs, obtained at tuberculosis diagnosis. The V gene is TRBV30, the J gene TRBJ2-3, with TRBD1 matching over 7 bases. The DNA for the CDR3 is TGTGCCTGGAGTGGAGACAGGGAATCCGCCGATACGCAGTATTTT. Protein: CAWSGDRESADTQYF. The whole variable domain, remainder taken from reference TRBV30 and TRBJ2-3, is SQTIHQWPATLVQPVGSPLSLECTVEGTSNPNLYWYRQAAGRGLQLLFYSVGIGQISSEVPQNLSASRPQDRQFILSSKKLLLSDSGFYLCAWSGDRESADTQYFGPGTRLTVL.